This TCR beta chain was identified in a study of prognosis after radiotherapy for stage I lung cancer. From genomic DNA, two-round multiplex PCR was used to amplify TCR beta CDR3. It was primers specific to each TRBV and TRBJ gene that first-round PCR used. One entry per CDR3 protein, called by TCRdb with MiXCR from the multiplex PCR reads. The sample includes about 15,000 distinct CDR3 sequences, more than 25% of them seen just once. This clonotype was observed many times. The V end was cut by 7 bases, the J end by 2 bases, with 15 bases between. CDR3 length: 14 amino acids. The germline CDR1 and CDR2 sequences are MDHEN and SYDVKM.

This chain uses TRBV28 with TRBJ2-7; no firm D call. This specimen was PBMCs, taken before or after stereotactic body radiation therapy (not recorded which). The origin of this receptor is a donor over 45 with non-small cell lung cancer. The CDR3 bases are TGTGCCAGCACCTCCACCGGACGGCCCTACGAGCAGTACTTC. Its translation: CASTSTGRPYEQYF.